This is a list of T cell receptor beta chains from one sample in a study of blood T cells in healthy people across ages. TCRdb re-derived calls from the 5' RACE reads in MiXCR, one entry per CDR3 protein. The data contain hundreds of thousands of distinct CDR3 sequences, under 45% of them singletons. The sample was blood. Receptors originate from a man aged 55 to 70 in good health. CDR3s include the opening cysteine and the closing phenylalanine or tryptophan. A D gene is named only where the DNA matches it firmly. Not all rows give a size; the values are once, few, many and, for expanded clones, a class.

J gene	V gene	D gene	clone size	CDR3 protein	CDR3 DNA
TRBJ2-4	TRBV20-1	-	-	CSARDRGELASGEIQYF	TGCAGTGCTAGAGATCGGGGAGAACTGGCATCCGGAGAAATTCAGTACTTC
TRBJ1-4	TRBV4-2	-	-	CASSRSQEVVEKLFF	TGTGCCAGCAGCCGCTCACAGGAAGTCGTTGAAAAACTGTTTTTT
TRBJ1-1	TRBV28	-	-	CASSFITEFSEAFF	TGTGCCAGCAGTTTCATTACGGAATTCTCTGAAGCTTTCTTT
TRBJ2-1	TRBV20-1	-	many	CSAPVARGREQFF	TGCAGTGCCCCGGTAGCTAGGGGACGAGAGCAGTTCTTC
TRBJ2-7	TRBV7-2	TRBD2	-	CASSLLGGPAGGRGYEQYF	TGTGCCAGCAGCCTCTTAGGTGGACCAGCGGGGGGCCGGGGGTACGAGCAGTACTTC
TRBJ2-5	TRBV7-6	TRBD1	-	CASSSLIHPGQGLFGQETQYF	TGTGCCAGCAGCTCCCTTATACACCCGGGACAGGGCCTGTTCGGACAAGAGACCCAGTACTTC
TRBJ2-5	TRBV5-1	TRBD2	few	CASSSRGPTSGGETQYF	TGCGCCAGCAGCTCCCGAGGGCCTACTAGCGGGGGTGAGACCCAGTACTTC
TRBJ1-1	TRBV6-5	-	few	CASSYDSPRNTEAFF	TGTGCCAGCAGTTACGACAGCCCGAGGAACACTGAAGCTTTCTTT
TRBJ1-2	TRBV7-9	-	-	CASSLKYRAQPYGYTF	TGTGCCAGCAGCCTAAAATACAGGGCACAACCCTATGGCTACACCTTC
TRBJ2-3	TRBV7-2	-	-	CASSLHGGRGTDTQYF	TGTGCCAGCAGCTTACACGGGGGGCGAGGCACAGATACGCAGTATTTT